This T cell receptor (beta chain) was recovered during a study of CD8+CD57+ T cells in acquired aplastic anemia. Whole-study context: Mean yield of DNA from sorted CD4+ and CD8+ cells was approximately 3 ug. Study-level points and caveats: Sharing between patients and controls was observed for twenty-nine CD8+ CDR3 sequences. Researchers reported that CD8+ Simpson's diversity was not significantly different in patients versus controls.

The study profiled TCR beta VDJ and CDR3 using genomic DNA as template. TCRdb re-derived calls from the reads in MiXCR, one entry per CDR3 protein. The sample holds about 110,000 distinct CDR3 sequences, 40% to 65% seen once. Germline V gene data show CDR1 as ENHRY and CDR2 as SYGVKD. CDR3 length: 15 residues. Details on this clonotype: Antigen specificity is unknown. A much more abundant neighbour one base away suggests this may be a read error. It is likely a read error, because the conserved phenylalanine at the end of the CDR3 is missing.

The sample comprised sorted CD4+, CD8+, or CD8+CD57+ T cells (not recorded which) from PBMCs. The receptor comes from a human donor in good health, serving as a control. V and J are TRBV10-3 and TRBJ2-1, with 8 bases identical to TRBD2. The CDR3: CASSLSGDSYNEQFI. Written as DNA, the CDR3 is TGTGCCAGCAGTCTTAGCGGGGACTCCTACAATGAGCAGTTCATC.